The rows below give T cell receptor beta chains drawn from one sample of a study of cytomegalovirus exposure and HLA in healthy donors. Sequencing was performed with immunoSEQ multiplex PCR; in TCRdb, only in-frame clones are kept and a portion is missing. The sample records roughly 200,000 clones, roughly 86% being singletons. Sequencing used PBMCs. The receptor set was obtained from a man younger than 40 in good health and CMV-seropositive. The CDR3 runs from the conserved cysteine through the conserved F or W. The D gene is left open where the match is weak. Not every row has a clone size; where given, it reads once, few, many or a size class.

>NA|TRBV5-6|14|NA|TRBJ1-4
CASSPVATNEKLFF
TGTGCCAGCAGCCCGGTGGCAACTAATGAAAAACTGTTTTTT
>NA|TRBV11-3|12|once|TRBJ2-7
CASSFGRGGQYF
TGTGCCAGCAGCTTTGGCAGGGGCGGGCAGTACTTC
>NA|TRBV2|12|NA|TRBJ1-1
CASSEANTEAFF
TGTGCCAGCAGTGAAGCGAACACTGAAGCTTTCTTT
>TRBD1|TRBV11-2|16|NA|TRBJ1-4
CASSSWGGGQGAKLFF
TGTGCCAGCAGCTCCTGGGGCGGCGGACAGGGAGCAAAACTGTTTTTT
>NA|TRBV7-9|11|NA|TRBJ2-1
CASSPQNEQFF
TGTGCCAGCAGCCCCCAGAATGAGCAGTTCTTC
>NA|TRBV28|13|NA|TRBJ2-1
CASRAVSYNEQFF
TGTGCCAGCAGAGCGGTTTCCTACAATGAGCAGTTCTTC
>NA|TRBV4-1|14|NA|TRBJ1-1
CASKSRVENTEAFF
TGCGCCAGCAAATCCCGGGTGGAGAACACTGAAGCTTTCTTT
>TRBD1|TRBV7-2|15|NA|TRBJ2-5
CASSLGQGGPETQYF
TGTGCCAGCAGCTTAGGACAGGGTGGTCCGGAGACCCAGTACTTC
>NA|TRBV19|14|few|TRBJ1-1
CASSRVEQITEAFF
TGTGCCAGTAGTAGGGTTGAACAGATCACTGAAGCTTTCTTT
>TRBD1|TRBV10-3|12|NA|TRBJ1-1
CAMQGGNTEAFF
TGTGCCATGCAGGGGGGGAACACTGAAGCTTTCTTT
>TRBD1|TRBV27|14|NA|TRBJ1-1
CASSHQGDRSQAFF
TGTGCCAGCAGCCACCAGGGGGACAGATCACAAGCTTTCTTT
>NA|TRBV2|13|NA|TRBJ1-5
CASSEYGGREWHF
TGTGCCAGCAGTGAATACGGGGGGCGGGAATGGCATTTT
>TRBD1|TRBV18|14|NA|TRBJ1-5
CASSPAGGDQPQHF
TGTGCCAGCTCACCTGCAGGGGGCGATCAGCCCCAGCATTTT
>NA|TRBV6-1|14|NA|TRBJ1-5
CASKLVTGGQPQHF
TGTGCCAGCAAGCTGGTGACAGGTGGACAGCCCCAGCATTTT
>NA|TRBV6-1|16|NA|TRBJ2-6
CASSERAGPGANVLTF
TGTGCCAGCAGTGAAAGGGCAGGGCCCGGGGCCAACGTCCTGACTTTC
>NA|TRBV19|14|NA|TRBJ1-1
CASSIGQPGTEAFF
TGTGCCAGTAGTATAGGGCAGCCAGGCACTGAAGCTTTCTTT
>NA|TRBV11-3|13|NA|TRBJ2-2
CASPINRDGELFF
TGTGCCAGCCCTATCAACAGAGACGGGGAGCTGTTTTTT
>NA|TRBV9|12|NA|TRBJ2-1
CASSVGYNEQFF
TGTGCCAGCAGCGTAGGCTACAATGAGCAGTTCTTC
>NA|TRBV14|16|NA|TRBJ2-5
CASSQDRGEFQETQYF
TGTGCCAGCAGCCAAGATAGGGGGGAATTCCAAGAGACCCAGTACTTC
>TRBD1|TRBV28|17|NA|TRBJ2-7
CASSPLFGTGASYEQYF
TGTGCCAGCAGTCCACTATTCGGGACAGGGGCCTCCTACGAGCAGTACTTC
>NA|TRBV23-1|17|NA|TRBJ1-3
CASSQAPQGRSGNTIYF
TGCGCCAGCAGTCAAGCCCCTCAGGGCCGCTCTGGAAACACCATATATTTT
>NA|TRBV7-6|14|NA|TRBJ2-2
CASSLGDGTGELFF
TGTGCCAGCAGCTTAGGGGACGGCACCGGGGAGCTGTTTTTT
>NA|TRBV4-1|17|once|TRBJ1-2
CASSQHQVDGQGVGYTF
TGCGCCAGCAGCCAGCATCAGGTCGATGGTCAGGGTGTCGGCTACACCTTC
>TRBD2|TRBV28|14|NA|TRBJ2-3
CASKSGGISDTQYF
TGTGCCAGTAAATCGGGAGGGATATCAGATACGCAGTATTTT
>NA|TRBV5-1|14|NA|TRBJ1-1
CASRPNRENTEAFF
TGCGCCAGCAGGCCAAACAGGGAGAACACTGAAGCTTTCTTT
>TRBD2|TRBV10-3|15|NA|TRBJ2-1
CAIRASGGAYNEQFF
TGTGCCATCAGAGCTAGCGGGGGGGCGTACAATGAGCAGTTCTTC
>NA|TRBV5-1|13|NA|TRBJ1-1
CASRLTGDTEAFF
TGCGCCAGCAGACTTACAGGTGACACTGAAGCTTTCTTT
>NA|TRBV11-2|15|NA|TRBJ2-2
CASSLGRGLTGELFF
TGTGCCAGCAGCTTGGGACGCGGCCTCACCGGGGAGCTGTTTTTT
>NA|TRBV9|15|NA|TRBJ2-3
CASSVVVGATDTQYF
TGTGCCAGCAGCGTAGTGGTGGGGGCCACAGATACGCAGTATTTT
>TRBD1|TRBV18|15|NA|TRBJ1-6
CASSRQGDRGSPLHF
TGTGCCAGCTCTCGACAGGGGGACAGGGGATCACCCCTCCACTTT
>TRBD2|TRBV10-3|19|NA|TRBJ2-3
CAISEPLAGGTTYTDTQYF
TGTGCCATCAGTGAGCCGCTAGCGGGAGGGACCACCTACACAGATACGCAGTATTTT
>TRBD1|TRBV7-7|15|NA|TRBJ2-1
CASSPRTGGYNEQFF
TGTGCCAGCAGCCCGAGGACAGGGGGGTACAATGAGCAGTTCTTC
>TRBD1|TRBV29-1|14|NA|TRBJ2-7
CSVGPGQSSYEQYF
TGCAGCGTTGGTCCGGGACAGAGCTCCTACGAGCAGTACTTC
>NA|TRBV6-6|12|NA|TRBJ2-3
CASSLKGDTQYF
TGTGCCAGCAGCCTCAAGGGGGACACGCAGTATTTT
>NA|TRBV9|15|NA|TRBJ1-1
CASSVGGGRDTEAFF
TGTGCCAGCAGCGTAGGTGGTGGCAGGGACACTGAAGCTTTCTTT
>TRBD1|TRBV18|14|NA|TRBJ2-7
CASSPGTGLYEQYF
TGTGCCAGCTCACCTGGGACAGGGCTCTACGAGCAGTACTTC
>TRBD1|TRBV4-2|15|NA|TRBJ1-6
CASSPSGTDNSPLHF
TGTGCCAGCAGCCCCTCCGGGACAGATAATTCACCCCTCCACTTT
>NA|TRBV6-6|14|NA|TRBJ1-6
CASRFSSGNSPLHF
TGTGCCAGCAGATTCAGCTCTGGCAATTCACCCCTCCACTTT
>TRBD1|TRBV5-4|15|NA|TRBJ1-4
CASSYQGQAEEKLFF
TGTGCCAGCAGTTACCAGGGACAGGCGGAGGAAAAACTGTTTTTT
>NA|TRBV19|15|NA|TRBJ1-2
CASTPGPGRNYGYTF
TGTGCCAGTACCCCCGGCCCAGGGAGGAACTATGGCTACACCTTC
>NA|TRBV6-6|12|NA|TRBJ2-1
CATRGAYNEQFF
TGTGCCACCCGTGGAGCCTACAATGAGCAGTTCTTC
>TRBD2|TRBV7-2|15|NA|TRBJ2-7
CASSFWLAGSYEQYF
TGTGCCAGCAGCTTTTGGCTAGCGGGCTCCTACGAGCAGTACTTC